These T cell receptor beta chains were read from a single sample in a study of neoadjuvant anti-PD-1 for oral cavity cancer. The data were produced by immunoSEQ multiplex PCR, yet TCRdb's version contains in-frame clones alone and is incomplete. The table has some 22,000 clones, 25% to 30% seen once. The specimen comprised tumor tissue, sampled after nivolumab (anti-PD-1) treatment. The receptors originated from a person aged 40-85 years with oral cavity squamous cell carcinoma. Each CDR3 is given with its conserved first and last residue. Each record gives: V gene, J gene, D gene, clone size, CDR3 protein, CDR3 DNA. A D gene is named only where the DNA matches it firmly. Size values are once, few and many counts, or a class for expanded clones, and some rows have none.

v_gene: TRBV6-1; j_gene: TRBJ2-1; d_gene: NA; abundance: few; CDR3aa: CASRDRSGNEQFF; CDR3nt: TGTGCCAGCAGAGACCGTAGCGGCAATGAGCAGTTCTTC
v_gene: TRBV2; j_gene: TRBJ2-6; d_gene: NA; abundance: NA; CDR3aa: CASRAMWGANVLTF; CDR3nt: TGTGCCAGCAGGGCGATGTGGGGGGCCAACGTCCTGACTTTC
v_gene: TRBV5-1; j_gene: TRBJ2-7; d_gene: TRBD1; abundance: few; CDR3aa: CASRPGQGYEQYF; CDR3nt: TGCGCCAGCAGGCCGGGACAGGGTTACGAGCAGTACTTC
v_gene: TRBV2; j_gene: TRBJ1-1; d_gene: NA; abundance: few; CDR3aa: CASSEDTSIATEAFF; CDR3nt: TGTGCCAGCAGTGAAGATACGTCCATCGCCACTGAAGCTTTCTTT
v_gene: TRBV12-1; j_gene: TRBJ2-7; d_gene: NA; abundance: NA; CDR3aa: CASSFRRFSYEQYF; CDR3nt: TGTGCCAGCAGCTTCCGGCGGTTCTCCTACGAGCAGTACTTC
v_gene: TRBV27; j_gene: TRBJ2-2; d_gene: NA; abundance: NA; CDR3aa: CASSLGHGKTGELFF; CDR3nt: TGTGCCAGCAGTTTGGGACACGGAAAGACCGGGGAGCTGTTTTTT
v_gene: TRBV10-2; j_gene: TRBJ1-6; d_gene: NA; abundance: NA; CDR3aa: CASSDLPRRTSWSPLHF; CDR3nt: TGCGCCAGCAGTGACCTCCCTAGAAGGACCTCTTGGTCACCCCTCCACTTT
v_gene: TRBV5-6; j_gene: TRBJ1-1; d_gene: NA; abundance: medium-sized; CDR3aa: CASSLFLGTEAFF; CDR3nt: TGTGCCAGCAGCTTGTTCCTGGGCACTGAAGCTTTCTTT
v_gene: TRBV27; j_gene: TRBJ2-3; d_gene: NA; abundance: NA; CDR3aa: CASSSRLAVSGDTQYF; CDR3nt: TGTGCCAGCAGTTCAAGGTTAGCGGTATCAGGGGATACGCAGTATTTT
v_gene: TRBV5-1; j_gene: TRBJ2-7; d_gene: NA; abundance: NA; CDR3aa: CASSLAVDRGVGYEQYF; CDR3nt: TGCGCCAGCAGCTTGGCCGTCGACAGAGGAGTGGGCTACGAGCAGTACTTC
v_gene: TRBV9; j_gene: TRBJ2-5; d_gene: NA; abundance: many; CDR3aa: CASSPRGHRGETQYF; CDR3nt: TGTGCCAGCAGCCCCCGGGGGCATCGGGGAGAGACCCAGTACTTC
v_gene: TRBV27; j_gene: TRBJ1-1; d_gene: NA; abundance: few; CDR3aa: CASSSAGYTEAFF; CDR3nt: TGTGCCAGCAGTTCGGCGGGGTACACTGAAGCTTTCTTT
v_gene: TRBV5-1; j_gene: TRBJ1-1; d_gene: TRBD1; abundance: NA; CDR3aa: CASGQGASEAFF; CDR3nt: TGCGCCAGCGGCCAGGGGGCCTCTGAAGCTTTCTTT
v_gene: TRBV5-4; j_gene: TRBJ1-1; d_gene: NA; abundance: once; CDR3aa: CASSFKTQGNTEAFF; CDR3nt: TGTGCCAGCAGCTTCAAGACACAGGGGAACACTGAAGCTTTCTTT
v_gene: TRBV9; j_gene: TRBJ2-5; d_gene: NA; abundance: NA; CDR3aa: CASSVSQTTEETQYF; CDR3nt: TGTGCCAGCAGCGTATCACAAACGACGGAAGAGACCCAGTACTTC
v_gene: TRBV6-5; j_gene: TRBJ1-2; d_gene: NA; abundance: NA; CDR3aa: CASSQTYRENYGYTF; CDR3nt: TGTGCCAGCAGTCAGACATACAGGGAGAACTATGGCTACACCTTC
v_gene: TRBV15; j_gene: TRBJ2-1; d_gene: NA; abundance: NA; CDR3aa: CATSEFTNEQFF; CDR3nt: TGTGCCACCAGCGAATTTACTAATGAGCAGTTCTTC
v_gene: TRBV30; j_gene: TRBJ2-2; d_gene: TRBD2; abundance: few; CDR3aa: CAWNAGLASVGELFF; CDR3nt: TGTGCCTGGAACGCGGGACTAGCGTCGGTCGGGGAGCTGTTTTTT
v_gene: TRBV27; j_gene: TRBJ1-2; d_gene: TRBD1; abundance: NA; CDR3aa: CASRRQGAYGYTF; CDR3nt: TGTGCCAGCAGACGACAGGGGGCCTATGGCTACACCTTC
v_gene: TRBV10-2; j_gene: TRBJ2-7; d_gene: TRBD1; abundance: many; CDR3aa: CASARDRAYEQYF; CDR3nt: TGCGCCAGCGCCCGGGACAGGGCCTACGAGCAGTACTTC
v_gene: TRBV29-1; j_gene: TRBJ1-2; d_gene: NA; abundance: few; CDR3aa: CSVVGDGQRGYTF; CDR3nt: TGCAGCGTTGTAGGGGACGGGCAGAGAGGCTACACCTTC
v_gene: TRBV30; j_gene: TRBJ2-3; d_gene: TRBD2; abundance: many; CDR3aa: CAWSLLAGVDTQYF; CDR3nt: TGTGCCTGGAGTCTGTTGGCGGGAGTAGATACGCAGTATTTT
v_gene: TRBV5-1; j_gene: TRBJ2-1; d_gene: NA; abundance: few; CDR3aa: CASSLEARPDHNEQFF; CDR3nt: TGCGCCAGCAGCTTGGAGGCTCGGCCAGACCACAATGAGCAGTTCTTC
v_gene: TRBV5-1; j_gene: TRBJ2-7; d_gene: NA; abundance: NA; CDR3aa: CASSPLSSSYEQYF; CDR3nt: TGCGCCAGCAGCCCGCTCAGTAGCTCCTACGAGCAGTACTTC
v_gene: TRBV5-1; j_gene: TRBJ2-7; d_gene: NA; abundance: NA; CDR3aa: CASSFDPSGISYEQYF; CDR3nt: TGCGCCAGCAGCTTCGACCCTTCAGGCATCTCCTACGAGCAGTACTTC
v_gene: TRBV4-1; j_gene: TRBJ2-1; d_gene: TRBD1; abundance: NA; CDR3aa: CASSQDVGQGIGEQFF; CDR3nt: TGCGCCAGCAGCCAAGATGTGGGACAGGGGATCGGGGAGCAGTTCTTC
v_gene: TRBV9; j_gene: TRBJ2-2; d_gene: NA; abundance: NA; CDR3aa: CASSAHLTTGELFF; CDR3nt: TGTGCCAGCAGCGCACATCTTACCACCGGGGAGCTGTTTTTT
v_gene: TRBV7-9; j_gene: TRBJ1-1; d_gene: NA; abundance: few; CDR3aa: CASSFPGHLNTEAFF; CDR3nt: TGTGCCAGCAGCTTTCCGGGACACCTGAACACTGAAGCTTTCTTT
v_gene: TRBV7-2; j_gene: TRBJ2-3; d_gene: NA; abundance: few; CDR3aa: CASSQGTADTQYF; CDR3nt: TGTGCCAGCAGCCAAGGGACGGCAGATACGCAGTATTTT
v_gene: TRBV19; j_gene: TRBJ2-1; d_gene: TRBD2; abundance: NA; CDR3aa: CASKGLAGNEQFF; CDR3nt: TGTGCCAGTAAAGGACTAGCCGGGAATGAGCAGTTCTTC
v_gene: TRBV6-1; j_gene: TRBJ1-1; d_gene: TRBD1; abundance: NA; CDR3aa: CASSWDRETEAFF; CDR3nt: TGTGCCAGCAGTTGGGACAGGGAGACTGAAGCTTTCTTT
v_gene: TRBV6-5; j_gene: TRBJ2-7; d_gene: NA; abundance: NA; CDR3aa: CASSYSADAPRIEQYF; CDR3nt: TGTGCCAGCAGTTACTCAGCCGATGCCCCGCGGATCGAGCAGTACTTC
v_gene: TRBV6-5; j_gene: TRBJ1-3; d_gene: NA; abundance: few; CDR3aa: CASSSQHTGNTIYF; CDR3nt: TGTGCCAGCAGCTCACAGCATACTGGAAACACCATATATTTT
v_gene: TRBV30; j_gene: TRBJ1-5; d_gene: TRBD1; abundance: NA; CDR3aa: CAWSVGDRVQPQHF; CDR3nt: TGTGCCTGGAGTGTCGGAGACAGGGTTCAGCCCCAGCATTTT
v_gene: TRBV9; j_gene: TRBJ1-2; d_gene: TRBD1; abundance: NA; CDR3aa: CASSPQGRTNYGYTF; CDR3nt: TGTGCCAGCAGCCCACAGGGGCGGACGAACTATGGCTACACCTTC